A single sample gave rise to the 30 T cell receptor beta chains below, sequenced in a study of cytomegalovirus exposure and HLA in healthy donors. PCR involved 60 Vbeta and 13 Jbeta primers. Measured with immunoSEQ multiplex PCR; TCRdb has only the in-frame clones, and not every one. The data show 75,000 to 90,000 clones, 75% to 80% seen once. The sample consisted of PBMCs. All receptors come from a middle-aged man in good health and CMV-seronegative.

This clone came up a few times. The rearrangement uses TRBV6-4 and TRBJ2-1; 8 bases are shared with TRBD2. This CDR3 contains 14 residues. Trimming took 6 bases from V and 4 from J; bases not matched to a gene: 5. CDR1 is MRHNA, CDR2 SNTAGT, per germline. The CDR3 reads CASSAGLAYNEQFF. For the CDR3, the DNA is TGTGCCAGCAGCGCCGGACTAGCTTACAATGAGCAGTTCTTC.

The chain has TRBV5-1 and TRBJ2-1; 9 nucleotides line up with TRBD2. The CDR3 is made up of 16 amino acids. The germline V gene has CDR1 SGHRS and CDR2 YFSETQ. The V and J ends lost 0 bases and 3 bases, in that order; junction bases with no gene match: 4. The DNA for the CDR3 is TGCGCCAGCAGCTTGGAGGGACTAGCACGCTACAATGAGCAGTTCTTC. Its translation is CASSLEGLARYNEQFF. Full variable domain (missing parts from reference TRBV5-1 and TRBJ2-1): KAGVTQTPRYLIKTRGQQVTLSCSPISGHRSVSWYQQTPGQGLQFLFEYFSETQRNKGNFPGRFSGRQFSNSRSEMNVSTLELGDSALYLCASSLEGLARYNEQFFGPGTRLTVL.

This clone was detected a few times. V is TRBV4-2 and J is TRBJ1-1; unclear D gene. This CDR3 is 13 amino acids long. In germline, CDR1 is LGHNA, CDR2 YNFKEQ. The V and J ends lost 4 bases and 6 bases respectively, with 12 bases between them. In DNA form, the CDR3 reads TGTGCCAGCAGCCCGGAGTGGGTGTCTGAAGCTTTCTTT. This codes for CASSPEWVSEAFF.

J is TRBJ1-2 and V is TRBV5-1; 7 nucleotides align to TRBD1. The CDR3 runs 13 residues. J gave up 4 bases and V 4 bases, and 4 bases lay outside the gene matches. From germline, CDR1 is SGHRS and CDR2 YFSETQ. CDR3 in amino acids: CASSETGVYGYTF. The CDR3 nucleotides read TGCGCCAGCAGCGAAACAGGGGTCTATGGCTACACCTTC.

The chain employs TRBV5-1 and TRBJ1-1; TRBD1 matches 7 bases. Germline lookup yields CDR1 SGHRS and CDR2 YFSETQ. Trimming at V came to 1 base and at J to 4 bases, leaving 4 bases not matched to a gene. The CDR3 loop spans 14 amino acids. As DNA, the CDR3 is TGCGCCAGCAGCTTGAACCAGGGGGGCACTGAAGCTTTCTTT. It encodes CASSLNQGGTEAFF.

The rearrangement joins TRBV4-3 to TRBJ2-2; D is undetermined. V lost 3 bases and J lost 0, with 11 bases in between. The CDR3 loop spans 16 amino acids. Germline V gene sequence: CDR1 LGHNA, CDR2 YSLEER. CDR3 bases: TGCGCCAGCAGCCAGGTCGGTGGAGCGAACACCGGGGAGCTGTTTTTT. Protein sequence: CASSQVGGANTGELFF.

The chain combines TRBV10-2 with TRBJ2-7, with D hard to call. Per the germline V gene, CDR1 is WSHSY and CDR2 is SAAADI. V was cut by 4 bases and J by 3 bases, with 19 bases left in between. The CDR3 covers 16 residues. CDR3 loop: CASSGFEEPAIYEQYF. The CDR3 DNA reads as TGCGCCAGCAGTGGGTTCGAGGAGCCCGCCATCTACGAGCAGTACTTC.

The chain employs TRBV25-1 and TRBJ2-1, with D unresolved. Germline-derived CDR1 and CDR2 are MGHDK and SYGVNS. CDR3 length: 18 residues. V lost 5 bases, J lost 1 base, and 21 bases lay in between. The CDR3 bases are TGTGCCAGCAGTAAAACACCCCAGGTCACAACGTCCTACAATGAGCAGTTCTTC. As protein: CASSKTPQVTTSYNEQFF.

The CDR3 reads CASSLAGTKIYNEQFF. CDR3 nucleotide sequence: TGCGCCAGCAGCTTGGCCGGGACTAAAATCTACAATGAGCAGTTCTTC. The chain joins TRBV5-1 to TRBJ2-1; the match to TRBD2 covers 7 bases. From germline, CDR1 is SGHRS and CDR2 YFSETQ. The V gene end was trimmed by 0 bases and the J gene end by 3 bases; junction bases not matched to a gene: 6. The CDR3 covers 16 residues.

V and J are TRBV7-9 and TRBJ2-7; 7 bases map to TRBD1. The CDR3 length is 13 residues. Germline V gene sequence: CDR1 SEHNR, CDR2 FQNEAQ (reference sequence). V gave up 2 bases and J gave up 5 bases; unmatched junction bases: 3. As DNA, the CDR3 is TGTGCCAGCAGCTTAAGAGGGGGCAACGAGCAGTACTTC. Its protein product is CASSLRGGNEQYF.

This clone came up a few times. The chain joins TRBV7-2 to TRBJ2-5; weak D call: TRBD2 (6 bases). The CDR3 totals 15 residues. V lost 1 base, J lost 4 bases, and 13 bases lay in between. Germline V gene sequence: CDR1 SGHTA, CDR2 FQGNSA. CDR3 sequence (DNA): TGTGCCAGCAGCTTAGGGCCCGTGGGGGGAGAGACCCAGTACTTC. The encoded protein is CASSLGPVGGETQYF.

The rearrangement joins TRBV11-1 to TRBJ2-1; D might be TRBD2 (6 bases). Deletions cut 2 bases from V and 10 bases from J, with 24 bases between. The CDR3 runs 17 residues. The germline V gene has CDR1 SGHAT and CDR2 FQDESV (reference sequence). CDR3 loop: CASSLLLQPGRTKEQFF. CDR3 coding DNA: TGTGCCAGCAGCTTACTTCTGCAGCCGGGAAGGACTAAGGAGCAGTTCTTC.

This clone has only one observation. This sequence joins TRBV7-2 and TRBJ2-5; D perhaps matches TRBD2 (6 bases). Matching the DNA end better, TRBJ2-7 makes the J call doubtful. CDR3 size: 15 residues. Germline V gene data show CDR1 as SGHTA and CDR2 as FQGNSA. The CDR3 sequence: CASSPYGDSDYEQYF. In nucleotides, the CDR3 is TGTGCCAGCAGCCCCTACGGGGACTCAGACTACGAGCAGTACTTC.

The rearrangement joins TRBV28 to TRBJ1-3; 7 nucleotides match TRBD1. Germline-derived CDR1 and CDR2 are MDHEN and SYDVKM. Germline trimming cut 7 bases from V and 0 bases from J; bases unmatched to any gene: 6. CDR3 length equals 15 residues. The CDR3 DNA is TGTGCCAGCAAAAACCCAGGGGGCTCTGGAAACACCATATATTTT. Translation: CASKNPGGSGNTIYF.

The chain combines TRBV6-6 with TRBJ2-4, with 7 positions matching TRBD1. Germline V CDR1 and CDR2: MNHNY, SVGAGI (reference sequence). The junction had 5 bases not matched to a gene; V was cut back by 6 bases and J by 0 bases. The CDR3 is 15 amino acids. The CDR3 loop reads CASSGTGVAKNIQYF. As DNA, the CDR3 is TGTGCCAGCAGCGGAACAGGGGTAGCCAAAAACATTCAGTACTTC.

Comment on this clone: Different DNA sequences within this sample yield the same CDR3. V is TRBV5-1 and J is TRBJ2-5; possibly TRBD1 for D (7 bases). Germline lookup yields CDR1 SGHRS and CDR2 YFSETQ. The CDR3 sequence is 17 residues long. V was trimmed by 2 bases and J by 2 bases, leaving 19 bases between them. The CDR3: CASSLWFGSGGQETQYF. CDR3 sequence (DNA): TGCGCCAGCAGCTTATGGTTCGGGTCAGGGGGGCAAGAGACCCAGTACTTC.

The chain joins TRBV29-1 to TRBJ2-3, with D unresolved. The CDR3 length is 10 residues. Germline V CDR1 and CDR2: SQVTM, ANQGSEA. V lost 7 bases and J lost 0, with 2 bases in between. In nucleotides, the CDR3 is TGCAGCGCTAGCACAGATACGCAGTATTTT. It encodes CSASTDTQYF.

Only one count was recorded for this clone. The V call is TRBV19, the J call TRBJ1-6; a weak D match, TRBD1 (5 bases). Trimming shortened V by 10 bases and J by 0 bases, and 19 bases separated the two germline ends. Germline values: CDR1 LNHDA, CDR2 SQIVND (reference sequence). The CDR3 is made up of 17 amino acids. CDR3 DNA sequence: TGTGCCACTAGGCAACAGGCCGGGAGCTCCTATAATTCACCCCTCCACTTT. It is translated as CATRQQAGSSYNSPLHF.

The chain has TRBV28 and TRBJ2-7, with 8 nucleotides matching TRBD2. J gave up 4 bases and V 3 bases, and 8 bases lay outside the gene matches. CDR3 size: 15 residues. CDR1 MDHEN and CDR2 SYDVKM come from the germline V gene. CDR3 sequence: CASSFLSGSVYEQYF. The CDR3 DNA reads TGTGCCAGCAGTTTCCTGAGCGGGAGTGTTTACGAGCAGTACTTC.

In this sample, this clone turned up a few times. CDR3 in DNA: TGCGCCAGCAGCGGGACAGGGGTCTCCTACAATGAGCAGTTCTTC. Protein product: CASSGTGVSYNEQFF. J is TRBJ2-1 and V is TRBV5-1; 10 bases are a match to TRBD1. The CDR3 sequence is 15 residues long. With 4 bases clipped from V and 0 bases from J, the junction kept 1 base outside the gene matches. Germline-derived CDR1 and CDR2 are SGHRS and YFSETQ.

The chain uses TRBV19 and TRBJ2-7; a possible D gene is TRBD2 (6 bases). CDR1 is LNHDA, CDR2 SQIVND, per germline (reference sequence). The V and J ends lost 2 bases and 3 bases respectively, with 17 bases between them. CDR3 length: 16 residues. CDR3 nucleotides: TGTGCCAGTAGTATAAGGCCTAGCGCGGGAAACTACGAGCAGTACTTC. Its translation is CASSIRPSAGNYEQYF.

V is TRBV5-1 and J is TRBJ2-7; D is uncertain. The CDR3 totals 16 residues. The ends were cut back, 2 bases at V and 2 bases at J, with 17 bases in the middle. Germline V gene lookup returns CDR1 SGHRS and CDR2 YFSETQ. The CDR3 spells CASSFDSALTTYEQYF. DNA of the CDR3: TGCGCCAGCAGCTTTGACTCGGCGCTCACAACCTACGAGCAGTACTTC. Drawing the rest from reference TRBV5-1 and TRBJ2-7, the complete variable domain is KAGVTQTPRYLIKTRGQQVTLSCSPISGHRSVSWYQQTPGQGLQFLFEYFSETQRNKGNFPGRFSGRQFSNSRSEMNVSTLELGDSALYLCASSFDSALTTYEQYFGPGTRLTVT.

J is TRBJ1-2 and V is TRBV15; 7 bases are shared with TRBD1. The CDR3 is made up of 16 amino acids. Trimming removed 0 bases from V and 6 bases from J; junction bases left unmatched: 10. Germline assignment: CDR1 LNHNV and CDR2 YYDKDF (reference sequence). DNA for the CDR3: TGTGCCACCAGCAGAGATAGAGGGGGCGTAACAGATGGCTACACCTTC. Amino acid sequence: CATSRDRGGVTDGYTF. Supplemented by reference TRBV15 and TRBJ1-2, the full variable domain reads DAMVIQNPRYQVTQFGKPVTLSCSQTLNHNVMYWYQQKSSQAPKLLFHYYDKDFNNEADTPDNFQSRRPNTSFCFLDIRSPGLGDTAMYLCATSRDRGGVTDGYTFGSGTRLTVV.

The chain has TRBV30 and TRBJ1-5; D call uncertain. The CDR3 runs to 14 residues. Germline CDR1 reads GTSNPN; CDR2 reads SVGIG (reference sequence). The V gene lost 2 bases and the J gene lost 6 bases, with 14 bases spanning the gap. This CDR3 is CAWSKRRVPQPQHF. The DNA for the CDR3 is TGTGCCTGGAGTAAAAGGAGGGTTCCTCAGCCCCAGCATTTT.

This clone was detected once. CDR3 sequence (DNA): TGTGCCAGTAGTATAAACCCATCCGGCGGGGTCGCGCGAGCCGAGCAGTACTTC. It translates to CASSINPSGGVARAEQYF. The chain joins TRBV19 to TRBJ2-7, with D perhaps TRBD2 (6 bases). Trimming took 2 bases from V and 6 from J, leaving 26 bases between them. The CDR3 contains 18 residues. CDR1 and CDR2 from the germline V gene are LNHDA and SQIVND (reference sequence).

The V call is TRBV6-6, the J call TRBJ2-5; D is possibly TRBD2 (6 bases). Germline assignment: CDR1 MNHNY and CDR2 SVGAGI (reference sequence). V was trimmed by 4 bases and J by 3 bases, leaving 18 bases between them. The CDR3 totals 16 residues. CDR3 nucleotide sequence: TGTGCCAGCAGTTTGGCGGGATTGTCTCTAGAAGAGACCCAGTACTTC. Translation gives CASSLAGLSLEETQYF.

The gene calls are TRBV10-2 and TRBJ1-2; D is unresolved. The CDR3 consists of 13 residues. Germline CDR1 WSHSY, CDR2 SAAADI. Between the trimmed V and J ends, which lost 7 bases and 5 bases, there was a span of 14 bases. Written as DNA, the CDR3 is TGCGCCAGCACCCCCCGGCCGGGATATGGCTACACCTTC. Translation gives CASTPRPGYGYTF.

This chain joins TRBV7-3 and TRBJ2-5; TRBD2 is a possible D gene (6 bases). The DNA matches TRBJ2-7 better at its end, which makes the J call doubtful. Germline V gene sequence: CDR1 SGHTA, CDR2 FQGTGA. The CDR3 runs 14 residues. For the CDR3, the DNA is TGTGCCACCGCCCGTCGGCGGGGCAACTACGAGCAGTACTTC. Its protein product is CATARRRGNYEQYF.

In its sample, this clone was seen a few times. Additional DNA sequences in this sample encode the identical CDR3. This chain connects TRBV2 to TRBJ2-3, with D possibly TRBD1 on 5 matching bases. The CDR3 consists of 14 residues. Germline V gives CDR1 SNHLY, CDR2 FYNNEI. The V end was cut by 0 bases, the J end by 11 bases, with 15 bases between. CDR3 amino acids: CASSEARRQSEQYF. CDR3 bases: TGTGCCAGCAGTGAAGCGCGTCGACAGTCGGAGCAGTATTTT.

The chain uses TRBV5-5 and TRBJ1-2, with D perhaps TRBD1 (6 bases). Germline CDR1 SGHKS, CDR2 YYEKEE (reference sequence). The CDR3 extends over 13 amino acids. Trimming removed 6 bases at V and 8 bases at J, with 17 bases between. DNA for the CDR3: TGTGCCAGCAACCCCGGACAGAGCAGCGGCTACACCTTC. Amino acids: CASNPGQSSGYTF.